This T cell receptor (beta chain) was profiled in a study of T cells in Graves' hyperthyroidism and ophthalmopathy. Turning to the study itself: Pretreatment peripheral blood was obtained at initial diagnosis. Study-wide results and caveats: In simple terms, a model built on 13 V-J features told ophthalmopathy apart from stable hyperthyroidism.

Trimming shortened V by 5 bases and J by 0 bases, and 10 bases separated the two germline ends. The CDR3 has 14 residues. Germline V gene sequence: CDR1 SEHNR, CDR2 FQNEAQ (reference sequence). This clonotype showed up just a few times. Antigen: not known. TCR beta CDR3 sequences were amplified from RNA transcripts. First-round RT-PCR of the TCR CDR3 relied on the HTBI primer set. TCRdb itself ran the multiplex PCR reads through MiXCR, one entry per CDR3 protein. The sample comprises 300,000 to 450,000 distinct CDR3 sequences, roughly 15% of which are singletons, and around a fifth rests with the top ten.

The chain employs TRBV7-9 and TRBJ1-1; D call uncertain. The source material was blood. The TCR was taken from a woman aged 25 to 39 with Graves' ophthalmopathy. The CDR3 nucleotides read TGTGCCAGCAGCAAGATACAGCTGAACACTGAAGCTTTCTTT. Its translation: CASSKIQLNTEAFF.